This paragraph reports one T cell receptor (beta chain). V was trimmed by 1 base and J by 8 bases, leaving 8 bases between them. Germline CDR1 is LGHNA and CDR2 is YSLEER. The CDR3 spans 13 residues. TCRdb keeps only in-frame clones here, not all; method: immunoSEQ multiplex PCR. In the table there are under 250,000 clones, approximately 89% of which are singletons. The data stem from a study of blood T cell repertoires in COVID-19. Study details: Whether acute or convalescent, the COVID-19 samples came from the United States, Italy and Spain. The cDNA or gDNA used as material had been derived from T cells, B-cell-depleted T cells, or PBMCs.

Enrolled through a virtual design, the participants were between 18 and 89 years of age and came from roughly 22 US areas. Participants had their cohort set by participant-reported clinical history. Sequenced material: PBMCs or T cells enriched from blood (not recorded which). The sequence was collected from a woman in her twenties or thirties with acute COVID-19. The V gene is TRBV4-3, the J gene TRBJ1-4; D unclear. CDR3: CASSQGGVEKLFF. The CDR3 nucleotides read TGCGCCAGCAGCCAAGGAGGAGTAGAAAAACTGTTTTTT.